Presented here are 12 T cell receptor beta chains from one specimen sequenced in a study of type 1 regulatory T cells. No antigen has been identified for these receptors. TCRdb fed the reads into MiXCR, producing one record per CDR3 protein. Of about 42,000 distinct CDR3 sequences listed, about 12% were seen once; the top ten hold 8%. The sample taken for sequencing was cultured non-Tr1 T cells, either the whole culture or a sorted T cell fraction (not recorded which). These receptors were obtained from a human donor in good health.

Ten or more counts support this clonotype. The J gene is TRBJ2-7, the V gene TRBV3-2; whether TRBD2, the table's D call, matches the DNA was not checked. TRBV3-2 corresponds to a pseudogene. CDR3 length: 12 residues. CDR3 region: CASSQTSDEQYF. CDR3 DNA: TGTGCCAGCAGCCAGACTAGCGACGAGCAGTACTTC.

The table lists this clonotype with many counts. The J gene is TRBJ1-1, the V gene TRBV24-1; D gene ambiguous. Trimming removed 1 base at V and 5 bases at J, with 7 bases between. Looked up from germline, CDR1 is KGHDR and CDR2 is SFDVKD. This CDR3 region has 13 residues. The CDR3 sequence is CATSDLGQTEAFF. In DNA form, the CDR3 reads TGTGCCACCAGTGATTTAGGGCAGACTGAAGCTTTCTTT.

This chain uses TRBV20-1 with TRBJ2-3, with 8 bases that match TRBD2. Germline CDR1 is DFQATT and CDR2 is SNEGSKA (reference sequence). The CDR3 totals 14 residues. Losses at the gene ends were 2 bases for V and 5 bases for J; bases not matched to a gene: 6. CDR3 sequence reads: CSARRAGAGDTQYF. CDR3 in DNA: TGCAGTGCTAGAAGAGCGGGAGCCGGAGATACGCAGTATTTT.

This clonotype has ten or more counts. The rearrangement joins TRBV27 to TRBJ1-1; weak D call: TRBD1 (6 bases). Germline values: CDR1 MNHEY, CDR2 SMNVEV (reference sequence). The CDR3 totals 14 residues. Between the trimmed V and J ends, which lost 7 bases and 8 bases, there was a span of 20 bases. The CDR3 coding sequence is TGTGCCAGCATAAAAGCAGGGGTGAGAATAGAAGCTTTCTTT. It specifies CASIKAGVRIEAFF.

This clonotype was observed many times. The chain joins TRBV20-1 to TRBJ2-5; TRBD2 might be the D (6 bases). Germline assignment: CDR1 DFQATT and CDR2 SNEGSKA (reference sequence). This CDR3 is built from 16 residues. V was pared by 0 bases and J by 1 base, with 15 bases between. The CDR3 spells CSAREAGRDSQETQYF. In DNA, the CDR3 is TGCAGTGCTAGAGAGGCGGGGCGAGACTCCCAAGAGACCCAGTACTTC.

This chain uses TRBV3-1 with TRBJ2-3; a weak D match, TRBD1 (6 bases). The CDR3 totals 15 residues. Germline V gene sequence: CDR1 LGHDT, CDR2 YNNKEL (reference sequence). V lost 2 bases and J 4 bases, leaving 13 bases between the germline ends. CDR3 protein: CASSQRTGSADTQYF. The DNA of the CDR3 is TGTGCCAGCAGCCAAAGAACAGGGAGCGCAGATACGCAGTATTTT.

This clonotype showed up just a few times. The V gene is TRBV4-3, the J gene TRBJ2-1; 9 nucleotides line up with TRBD2. V was pared by 1 base and J by 7 bases, with 8 bases of the junction left unmatched. The germline V gene has CDR1 LGHNA and CDR2 YSLEER. The CDR3 covers 16 residues. CDR3 region: CASSQVGSGSGNEQFF. The CDR3, as DNA: TGCGCCAGCAGCCAAGTAGGTAGCGGGAGTGGAAATGAGCAGTTCTTC.

There are many counts of this clonotype. The V and J genes are TRBV6-5 and TRBJ1-3; D might be TRBD1 (6 bases). The V gene lost 0 bases and the J gene lost 14 bases, with 17 bases spanning the gap. Germline values: CDR1 MNHEY, CDR2 SVGAGI. This CDR3 contains 14 residues. This CDR3 is CASSYSTQTGRVYF. As DNA, the CDR3 is TGTGCCAGCAGTTACTCAACCCAGACAGGCCGGGTATATTTT.

This clonotype was observed many times. The rearrangement uses TRBV18 and TRBJ2-3, with D perhaps TRBD1 or TRBD2 (6 bases each). V dropped 6 bases and J dropped 7 bases, with 20 bases sitting between them. Germline V gene data show CDR1 as KGHSH and CDR2 as LQKENI. The CDR3 sequence is 15 residues long. CDR3 residues: CASSTGGASRNTQYF. The DNA for the CDR3 is TGTGCCAGCTCGACAGGCGGGGCCTCTCGAAATACGCAGTATTTT.

This clonotype was found a few times. The chain carries TRBV28 and TRBJ2-7, with D possibly TRBD2 on 6 matching bases. CDR1 is MDHEN and CDR2 is SYDVKM in the germline V gene. Trimming cost V 3 bases and J 2 bases, with 17 bases left between them. This CDR3 spans 16 amino acids. The CDR3 loop is CASSFVGDSLAYEQYF. As DNA, the CDR3 is TGTGCCAGCAGTTTTGTGGGGGACTCCCTAGCCTACGAGCAGTACTTC.

This clonotype occurred a few times. The J gene is TRBJ1-1, the V gene TRBV2; no firm D call. Germline CDR1 SNHLY, CDR2 FYNNEI. Trimming took 3 bases from V and 4 from J, leaving 9 bases between them. The CDR3 runs 13 residues. The CDR3 is CASSDGIFTEAFF. The CDR3 nucleotides read TGTGCCAGCAGTGATGGGATTTTCACTGAAGCTTTCTTT.

This clonotype was detected a few times. The genes are TRBV6-2 or TRBV6-3 and TRBJ2-3; D uncertain. CDR3 length: 12 residues. The germline V gene encodes CDR1 MNHEY and CDR2 SVGEGT. Trimming took 5 bases from V and 4 from J, leaving 7 bases between them. As DNA, the CDR3 is TGTGCCAGCAGTACCACAGCAGATACGCAGTATTTT. This translates into CASSTTADTQYF.